The 11 T cell receptor beta chains listed next were all sequenced from one sample in a study of chemoradiotherapy in HPV16-positive cancers. Some clones are missing from TCRdb's copy, which holds only in-frame ones; the method was immunoSEQ multiplex PCR. Here the sample spans over 15,000 clones, nearly 80% being singletons. Collection took place from a patient who underwent chemoradiotherapy. The receptor source for this set is a human donor with HPV-associated anogenital cancer.

The chain's CDR3 is CASSRDTNEKLFF. CDR3 nucleotide sequence: TGCGCCAGCAGCCGGGACACTAATGAAAAACTGTTTTTT. The rearrangement uses TRBV4-1 and TRBJ1-4; D is possibly TRBD1 (5 bases). The germline V gene encodes CDR1 MGHRA and CDR2 YSYEKL. This CDR3 spans 13 amino acids. Trimming left V 4 bases short and J 2 bases short, with 5 bases between.

The chain is built from TRBV5-1 and TRBJ2-1; TRBD2 matches at 8 bases. The CDR3 is 15 amino acids. Germline lookup yields CDR1 SGHRS and CDR2 YFSETQ. V shed 4 bases and J 2 bases; nucleotides not matched to a gene: 5. In nucleotides, the CDR3 is TGCGCCAGCAGCCTGCGGGGGGCCACCTACAATGAGCAGTTCTTC. This codes for CASSLRGATYNEQFF.

The chain joins TRBV30 to TRBJ2-2; TRBD1 matches 9 bases. After removal of 2 bases from V and 6 bases from J, the junction contained 10 bases not matched to a gene. The CDR3 sequence is 16 residues long. The germline gives CDR1 GTSNPN, CDR2 SVGIG (reference sequence). The CDR3 is CAWSWRGDRVPGELFF. CDR3 nucleotides: TGTGCCTGGAGTTGGAGGGGGGACAGGGTTCCCGGGGAGCTGTTTTTT.

This sequence joins TRBV7-2 and TRBJ2-5; 7 bases map to TRBD2. Germline V gene data show CDR1 as SGHTA and CDR2 as FQGNSA. J was trimmed by 2 bases and V by 5 bases; bases with no gene match: 5. The CDR3 consists of 14 residues. The CDR3 protein is CASSRGGGQETQYF. The CDR3 region has the DNA TGTGCCAGCAGCCGGGGCGGGGGACAAGAGACCCAGTACTTC. The full variable domain, completed using reference TRBV7-2 and TRBJ2-5, is GAGVSQSPSNKVTEKGKDVELRCDPISGHTALYWYRQSLGQGLEFLIYFQGNSAPDKSGLPSDRFSAERTGGSVSTLTIQRTQQEDSAVYLCASSRGGGQETQYFGPGTRLLVL.

The gene calls are TRBV28 and TRBJ1-3; D is possibly TRBD1 (5 bases). Germline assignment: CDR1 MDHEN and CDR2 SYDVKM. The CDR3 length is 15 residues. Trimming stripped 3 bases from V and 11 bases from J, with 20 bases between. The chain's CDR3 is CASSFLRQLVGAIYF. The CDR3 region has the DNA TGTGCCAGCAGTTTCTTACGACAGTTGGTCGGCGCCATATATTTT.

The chain joins TRBV6-5 to TRBJ1-2; no definite D call. Germline V gene lookup returns CDR1 MNHEY and CDR2 SVGAGI. The V and J ends lost 5 bases and 0 bases respectively, with 10 bases between them. The CDR3 totals 14 residues. In DNA, the CDR3 is TGTGCCAGCAGTACGTCTCGAGCTAACTATGGCTACACCTTC. Translated, it gives CASSTSRANYGYTF.

The rearrangement links TRBV5-4 to TRBJ2-7, with D maybe TRBD1 (5 bases). This CDR3 spans 17 amino acids. Germline values: CDR1 SGHNT, CDR2 YYREEE (reference sequence). V dropped 0 bases and J dropped 1 base, with 17 bases sitting between them. The CDR3 coding sequence is TGTGCCAGCAGCTTGGGCGACAGTTCCCCCCAATCCTACGAGCAGTACTTC. Amino acids: CASSLGDSSPQSYEQYF.

This clone was counted only a few times. The rearrangement links TRBV7-9 to TRBJ2-1; possible D gene TRBD1, 5 bases. Trimming cost V 1 base and J 4 bases, with 11 bases left between them. This CDR3 has 15 residues. CDR1 is SEHNR and CDR2 is FQNEAQ in the germline V gene (reference sequence). CDR3 bases: TGTGCCAGCAGCTTAGGGGGCTCCGGGTACAATGAGCAGTTCTTC. Encoded protein: CASSLGGSGYNEQFF. The full variable domain, its missing parts supplied by reference TRBV7-9 and TRBJ2-1, is DTGVSQNPRHKITKRGQNVTFRCDPISEHNRLYWYRQTLGQGPEFLTYFQNEAQLEKSRLLSDRFSAERPKGSFSTLEIQRTEQGDSAMYLCASSLGGSGYNEQFFGPGTRLTVL.

The rearrangement uses TRBV7-9 and TRBJ2-3, with 7 bases matching TRBD1. The CDR3 is 15 amino acids. CDR1 and CDR2 (germline): SEHNR, FQNEAQ (reference sequence). Unmatched junction bases numbered 4, after V lost 0 bases and J lost 4 bases. The CDR3 region is CASSLAGGWPDTQYF. CDR3 coding DNA: TGTGCCAGCAGCTTAGCAGGGGGCTGGCCAGATACGCAGTATTTT.

Turning to this clone: Its ends do not fully match the called genes, so a read error is possible. The chain joins TRBV7-2 to TRBJ1-3; D is unclear. The CDR3 is made up of 15 amino acids. CDR1 is SGHTA, CDR2 FQGNSA, per germline. CDR3 loop: CASSSRAGTGNTIYF. CDR3 sequence (DNA): TGTGCGAGCAGCTCGAGGGCGGGAACAGGAAACACCATATATTTT.

The chain couples TRBV7-9 to TRBJ1-2; D is unresolved. Per the germline V gene, CDR1 is SEHNR and CDR2 is FQNEAQ (reference sequence). The length of the CDR3 is 10 residues. V lost 2 bases to trimming and J lost 12 bases, with 7 bases between them. In nucleotides, the CDR3 is TGTGCCAGCAGCTTAAACATCAACACCTTC. Translating it yields CASSLNINTF.